This T cell receptor beta chain was recovered during a study of human T cells and chemical hapten exposure (dated by TCRdb to the early 2020s). For context, the study as a whole: For sensitization, 2% DPC in acetone was applied to an approximately 2 cm by approximately 2 cm area of upper inner arm skin. Throughout the study period of approximately 23 weeks, patients also received therapeutic DPC doses to the scalp every week. Patch testing on the upper back used Finn chambers containing 0.01% DPC, with scoring done after 6 days according to International Contact Dermatitis Research Group standards. The mostly female patient cohort included alopecia areata with under or over 50% scalp involvement, alopecia totalis and alopecia universalis. Libraries were combined into a pool for sequencing, and differences in TCR yield between samples came mainly from small differences in library volumes within the pool. This study followed changes in the peripheral blood TCR repertoire in vivo during primary and secondary sensitization of alopecia patients to the hapten diphenylcyclopropenone (DPC). Blood samples were taken from patients before sensitization (week 0) and at 2, 6 and about 24 weeks after DPC sensitization. Roughly 30 alopecia patients gave blood for TCR sequencing at one to four time points (pre-sensitization, 2, 6 and 24 weeks). Results and caveats for the whole study, not just this receptor: After repeated subsampling, the strength of the expansion versus patch-test correlation and the threshold at which it became significant changed. Because all patients had alopecia, a presumed autoimmune disease, the immune response of the patients might differ from that of healthy individuals. No change with DPC sensitization was found in the number of TCRs above 1 in 1000 frequency, and no evidence of global repertoire structure alterations was found. Patch test score correlated positively with the number of PT1 expanded TCRs, reaching significance at thresholds 8, 16 and 32 but not at 4. Compared with pre-sensitization or healthy control sets, expanded TCRs formed significantly more large CDR3 similarity clusters, which is consistent with antigen-driven responses.

The library relied on RACE. Sequencer: NextSeq 500. During library preparation, unique molecular identifiers were attached to individual cDNA molecules so that TCRs could be counted quantitatively and reproducibly. From each blood RNA sample, both TCR alpha and TCR beta chains were sequenced. Regarding the original processing steps: A median of around 96,000 TCRs per sample was observed, with a range of roughly 20,000 to 750,000. The Decombinator software suite was used to annotate the V, J and CDR3 of the TCR reads. For PS versus PT1 abundance plots, all samples were subsampled to the same number of TCRs (28,000). TCRs were defined as expanded if absent before sensitization and observed at least eight times at the 2-week time point. In TCRdb, the public reads were trimmed at Q25 with fastp and aligned with MiXCR, with productive beta chains retained. When rows share a CDR3 protein, they turn into one entry using the most common DNA and genes. The V and J calls were determined by TCRdb, not by the authors. The sample has 100,000 to 150,000 distinct CDR3 sequences on record, around 13% of them singletons. The ten largest clones take up over 0.85% of the sample.

From the cysteine through the phenylalanine, the CDR3 covers 13 amino acids. The entry retains the CDR3 DNA only, 39 bases that are in frame from base 1. V loses 6 bases, J loses 8 bases, and the germline ends lie 13 bases apart. In its sample, this clonotype was seen many times. Its specific antigen is unknown. Per-base qualities were not stored, and no clone one base away is much larger. The time point label on this specimen signifies: patch test 1, 2 weeks after DPC sensitization. What the treatment or condition label conveys for this sample: therapeutic diphenylcyclopropenone sensitization with weekly scalp DPC. At every patch-test visit, the blood draw took place before the patch test was put on. To be eligible, patients had to be aged 18 to 70, diagnosed with alopecia and judged suitable for DPC therapy, while pregnant patients were excluded. Unfractionated whole blood was collected in Tempus Blood RNA tubes, and total RNA was extracted from that blood.

The source of this sequence is a man aged 18 to 30 with alopecia areata. Some clones in this sample may be carry-over from other donors' samples. This chain is built from TRBV12-3 or TRBV12-4 and TRBJ1-4, and TRBD1 may be the D gene, going by 5 matching bases. Specimen: whole blood, collected in connection with sensitization to the hapten diphenylcyclopropenone (DPC). CDR3 region: CASSWGGVEKLFF. The bases read TGTGCCAGCAGCTGGGGAGGGGTGGAAAAACTGTTTTTT.